This record concerns one T cell receptor beta chain sequence. This clone occurred once. What antigen it recognizes has not been identified. Per-base quality was not reported, and no clone a single base away is much larger than it. The intended sense of this specimen's time point label: about twelve months on ibrutinib. For TCR beta library preparation, approximately 1.9 micrograms of genomic DNA was extracted from cryopreserved PBMCs. Longitudinal blood samples from CLL patients receiving ibrutinib monotherapy were subjected to high-throughput TCR beta sequencing. The patients were enrolled in a single-center, open-label phase 2 trial of ibrutinib monotherapy. On a MiSeq, deep resolution sequencing aimed for a depth between 1 in 1 million and 1 in 200,000 T cells, with each clonotype covered around 9.2x on average. The immunoSEQ hsTCRB Kit was used to generate TCR beta libraries. Regarding the original processing steps: ImmunoSEQ Data Assistant and ImmunoSEQ Analyzer were used for data analysis, and V, D and J genes were assigned according to IMGT definitions. Clonality, which ranges from 0 to 1, was calculated as one minus the normalized Shannon entropy of productive rearrangement frequencies. Only overrepresented clonotypes making up at least 0.05% of the repertoire of each patient were included in the public clonotype analysis. Some twelve repertoires from age-matched healthy donors, obtained from immuneACCESS, served as clonality controls. Not all clones reach the TCRdb copy of this immuneACCESS table, which keeps in-frame sequences only. Checked studies attribute under half of the gap to unresolved V genes and leave the rest unexplained. That table furnishes V, J and clone size, whereas the DNA furnished D and trimming. This sample comprises about 68,000 clones, less than 95% of them detected only once. Approximately 3.1% of the sample lies in the top ten.

These data belong to a study of cytotoxic CD8 clonotypes in ibrutinib-treated CLL (dated by TCRdb to the early 2020s). Study-level background: In this cohort, around 15 patients were treatment-naive and approximately twelve were relapsed/refractory, while some 18 had unmutated IGHV. On average, each sample had roughly 260,000 productive templates and more than 85,000 productive rearrangements. Partial responses were observed in about 25 patients and complete responses in 2; after a median follow-up of 68 months, remission was maintained in around 14 patients and progression was observed in roughly twelve. Cryopreserved peripheral blood mononuclear cells were collected before treatment, at response, and at either disease progression or sustained remission. Of the roughly 90 people in the trial, around 26 had longitudinal samples available. Patients were still on ibrutinib when every remission and progressive disease sample was collected. The response samples were drawn at a median of 12 months into treatment, with a range of roughly 6 to 36 months.

V is cut back by 5 bases and J by 4 bases, with 12 bases in the junction unmatched. The germline V gene specifies SGHVS as CDR1 and FNYEAQ as CDR2. Including the terminal cysteine and phenylalanine, the CDR3 comprises 17 residues. Solely the CDR3 DNA is kept, with 51 bases framed from the first base. Study-wide findings and limitations: Public clonotypes were rare and either contracted or stayed stable during treatment, and the rise in clonality at ibrutinib response reflected the expansion of private clonotypes. At baseline, clonality was higher than in age-matched healthy donors and showed a strong correlation with circulating CD8+ T-cell counts. Lymph node repertoires were not examined, and the timing of sampling was not matched between patients in sustained remission and those whose disease progressed. At ibrutinib response clonality went up, during sustained remission it held steady, and at progression it dropped back toward baseline.

The sequence came from a human donor with chronic lymphocytic leukemia. Here the sequenced sample was PBMCs, taken after 12 months of ibrutinib treatment. In this chain, TRBV7-6 is recombined with TRBJ2-3; TRBD2 agrees with 10 junctional bases. At the DNA level, the sequence is TGTGCCAGCAGCCGAGGGGTAGCGGGAGGTCGGGCAGATACGCAGTATTTT. It translates to CASSRGVAGGRADTQYF.